The rows below give T cell receptor beta chains drawn from one sample of a study of cytomegalovirus exposure and HLA in healthy donors. Clones were sequenced by immunoSEQ multiplex PCR, and TCRdb holds only the in-frame ones, with some missing. The sample carries 150,000 to 200,000 clones, just over 70% recorded once. The sequenced material came from PBMCs. These receptors originate from a man aged 18 to 29 in good health and CMV-seropositive. Both conserved end residues are trimmed from each CDR3.

v_gene: TRBV10-1
j_gene: TRBJ2-1
CDR3aa: ASSELAGGYNEQF

v_gene: TRBV6-1
j_gene: TRBJ1-2
CDR3aa: ASRGGAGYT

v_gene: TRBV5-1
j_gene: TRBJ2-1
CDR3aa: ASSLTSGRGYNEQF

v_gene: TRBV10-3
j_gene: TRBJ1-5
CDR3aa: ATRTGANQPQH

v_gene: TRBV11-1
j_gene: TRBJ2-1
CDR3aa: ASSPTRGREQF

v_gene: TRBV30
j_gene: TRBJ1-6
CDR3aa: ALRGQGNSPLH

v_gene: TRBV18
j_gene: TRBJ1-5
CDR3aa: ASSPTGGRQPQH

v_gene: TRBV30
j_gene: TRBJ1-5
CDR3aa: AWSSGGPRSNQPQH

v_gene: TRBV6-1
j_gene: TRBJ1-5
CDR3aa: ASSEAHRVGQPQH

v_gene: TRBV2
j_gene: TRBJ2-1
CDR3aa: ASSEGGGRQYNEQF

v_gene: TRBV11-3
j_gene: TRBJ2-3
CDR3aa: ASSPRDRGTDTQY

v_gene: TRBV5-1
j_gene: TRBJ2-1
CDR3aa: ASSLDSGAYNEQF

v_gene: TRBV10-3
j_gene: TRBJ1-4
CDR3aa: AISADSNGEKLF

v_gene: TRBV6-1
j_gene: TRBJ2-2
CDR3aa: ATPGFSTGELF

v_gene: TRBV28
j_gene: TRBJ2-1
CDR3aa: ASSQGTSGGANEQF

v_gene: TRBV2
j_gene: TRBJ1-2
CDR3aa: ASRNRDRGLGYT

v_gene: TRBV5-1
j_gene: TRBJ1-2
CDR3aa: ASSRRGQDYGYT

v_gene: TRBV5-4
j_gene: TRBJ1-2
CDR3aa: ASTLAPGQGRGYT

v_gene: TRBV25-1
j_gene: TRBJ1-5
CDR3aa: ASSGGGTSSNQPQH

v_gene: TRBV25-1
j_gene: TRBJ1-2
CDR3aa: ASSSGDGYGYT

v_gene: TRBV6-4
j_gene: TRBJ2-3
CDR3aa: ASSPGTRSTDTQY

v_gene: TRBV5-1
j_gene: TRBJ2-5
CDR3aa: ASSLYGQDSPGTQY

v_gene: TRBV11-3
j_gene: TRBJ2-3
CDR3aa: ASSLGESTDTQY

v_gene: TRBV5-6
j_gene: TRBJ2-4
CDR3aa: ASSEGLAGGLWSKNIQY

v_gene: TRBV27
j_gene: TRBJ1-2
CDR3aa: ASSLGAGDYGYT

v_gene: TRBV28
j_gene: TRBJ2-1
CDR3aa: ASSPRDRGLGEQF

v_gene: TRBV28
j_gene: TRBJ1-1
CDR3aa: ASSLTGNTEAF

v_gene: TRBV28
j_gene: TRBJ1-5
CDR3aa: ASSSDIYSNQPQH

v_gene: TRBV11-3
j_gene: TRBJ1-5
CDR3aa: ASQDREWDQPQH

v_gene: TRBV4-1
j_gene: TRBJ2-5
CDR3aa: ASSQVHRDRGHQETQY

v_gene: TRBV5-8
j_gene: TRBJ2-1
CDR3aa: ASSSRWNEQF

v_gene: TRBV30
j_gene: TRBJ1-2
CDR3aa: AWSITGDYGYT

v_gene: TRBV5-4
j_gene: TRBJ2-1
CDR3aa: ASSLEGGRVREQF

v_gene: TRBV30
j_gene: TRBJ2-3
CDR3aa: AWSVNIAGAFMDTQY

v_gene: TRBV6-5
j_gene: TRBJ2-2
CDR3aa: ASIGTGELF